One and the same sample provided the 27 T cell receptor beta chains below, sequenced in a study of PD-1 blockade in classical Hodgkin lymphoma. Some clones are missing from TCRdb's copy, which holds only in-frame ones; the method was immunoSEQ multiplex PCR. The sample has about 14,000 clones, over 65% seen once. There was relapse after autologous stem cell transplantation in every patient, and there was variation in brentuximab vedotin exposure. Sequences were derived from peripheral blood mononuclear cells (PBMCs), sampled at baseline. These receptors all come from a human donor with classical Hodgkin lymphoma.

This clone was counted once. This chain uses TRBV6-5 with TRBJ1-2, with 12 nucleotides matching TRBD1. Trimming removed 2 bases from V and 8 bases from J; junction bases left unmatched: 6. CDR1 and CDR2 from the germline V gene are MNHEY and SVGAGI. The CDR3 covers 15 residues. The CDR3 bases are TGTGCCAGCAGTTACAGGGACAGGGGGCGGAGCGGCTACACCTTC. This gives the protein CASSYRDRGRSGYTF.

As DNA, the CDR3 is TGTGCCAGCGTTAGGGGGCGCAGTGAAAAACTGTTTTTT. This sequence encodes CASVRGRSEKLFF. The chain uses TRBV6-1 and TRBJ1-4, with 7 bases identical to TRBD1. Germline assignment: CDR1 MNHNS and CDR2 SASEGT. The CDR3 has 13 residues. The V and J ends lost 8 bases and 7 bases, in that order; junction bases with no gene match: 7.

The chain combines TRBV6-5 with TRBJ1-1, with 9 bases aligning to TRBD1. The CDR3 has 15 residues. Trimming at V came to 6 bases and at J to 5 bases, leaving 10 bases not matched to a gene. From germline, CDR1 is MNHEY and CDR2 SVGAGI. The CDR3 coding sequence is TGTGCCAGCAGATCGGGACAGGGAGGGGTGACTGAAGCTTTCTTT. Protein: CASRSGQGGVTEAFF.

The sample holds one count of this clone. CDR3 residues: CASRSGTRFYEQYF. Written as DNA, the CDR3 is TGTGCCAGCAGATCCGGGACAAGGTTCTACGAGCAGTACTTC. The chain recombines TRBV28 with TRBJ2-7; D might be TRBD1 (6 bases). Germline CDR1 MDHEN, CDR2 SYDVKM. The CDR3 is made up of 14 amino acids. With 6 bases removed from V and 3 bases from J, the gap between germline ends came to 15 bases.

The V and J genes are TRBV7-3 and TRBJ2-7; D ambiguous. This CDR3 spans 14 amino acids. Germline V gene lookup returns CDR1 SGHTA and CDR2 FQGTGA. V was cut by 5 bases and J by 3 bases, with 14 bases left in between. The chain's CDR3 is CASSPYLNDYEQYF. The CDR3 DNA reads TGTGCCAGCAGCCCCTACCTAAACGACTACGAGCAGTACTTC.

In this sample, this clone turned up once. This CDR3 is CASSAGPGGGKPQHF. Here the CDR3 DNA reads TGTGCCAGCAGCGCGGGACCGGGAGGAGGGAAGCCCCAGCATTTT. The chain is built from TRBV5-6 and TRBJ1-5, with D possibly matching TRBD1 (5 bases). Deletions cut 4 bases from V and 8 bases from J, with 19 bases between. There are 15 residues in the CDR3. Germline CDR1 reads SGHDT; CDR2 reads YYEEEE.

This clone qualifies as medium-sized. The chain is built from TRBV19 and TRBJ1-1; 7 positions match TRBD1. The length of the CDR3 is 15 residues. Germline V gene data show CDR1 as LNHDA and CDR2 as SQIVND (reference sequence). Germline trimming cut 7 bases from V and 0 bases from J; bases unmatched to any gene: 8. CDR3 sequence: CASKPTGIMNTEAFF. For the CDR3, the DNA is TGTGCCAGTAAACCGACAGGGATAATGAACACTGAAGCTTTCTTT.

This clone was seen a few times. The chain couples TRBV13 to TRBJ2-7; TRBD1 or TRBD2 may be the D gene (6 bases each). This CDR3 has 13 residues. V was shortened by 5 bases and J by 3 bases, with 11 bases between the two germline ends. Germline V gene sequence: CDR1 PRHDT, CDR2 FYEKMQ (reference sequence). The CDR3 DNA is TGTGCCAGCAGCCCAAAGGGGGGCTACGAGCAGTACTTC. Translated: CASSPKGGYEQYF. Combining the CDR3 with reference TRBV13 and TRBJ2-7 gives the whole variable domain AAGVIQSPRHLIKEKRETATLKCYPIPRHDTVYWYQQGPGQDPQFLISFYEKMQSDKGSIPDRFSAQQFSDYHSELNMSSLELGDSALYFCASSPKGGYEQYFGPGTRLTVT.

This clone has just a few counts. The chain is built from TRBV4-1 and TRBJ2-6, with a possible D match to TRBD2 (5 bases). V dropped 5 bases and J dropped 0 bases, with 20 bases sitting between them. This CDR3 is 19 amino acids long. CDR1 and CDR2 (germline): MGHRA, YSYEKL. CDR3: CASSLSSGGGPSGANVLTF. The CDR3 DNA follows: TGCGCCAGCAGCTTGTCATCAGGCGGAGGCCCCTCTGGGGCCAACGTCCTGACTTTC.

This chain connects TRBV19 to TRBJ2-2; 9 bases match TRBD1. J gave up 4 bases and V 4 bases, and 4 bases lay outside the gene matches. The CDR3 is 15 residues long. The germline gives CDR1 LNHDA, CDR2 SQIVND (reference sequence). CDR3 nucleotides: TGTGCCAGTAGTAAACAGGGGGCAGGCACCGGGGAGCTGTTTTTT. Its protein is CASSKQGAGTGELFF.

The chain uses TRBV7-2 and TRBJ2-2, with D possibly TRBD2 on 5 matching bases. V shed 1 base and J shed 4 bases, with 10 bases lying between them. This CDR3 region has 15 residues. Germline V lookup: CDR1 SGHTA, CDR2 FQGNSA. The CDR3 nucleotides read TGTGCCAGCAGCTTAGACGGACTGGCCACCGGGGAGCTGTTTTTT. Its protein product is CASSLDGLATGELFF.

This chain connects TRBV28 to TRBJ2-7, with a possible D match to TRBD2 (5 bases). V was cut by 2 bases and J by 6 bases, with 17 bases left in between. Germline V gene sequence: CDR1 MDHEN, CDR2 SYDVKM. The CDR3 extends over 15 amino acids. The CDR3 sequence is CASSLRLSAAGEQYF. In DNA, the CDR3 is TGTGCCAGCAGTTTAAGGTTAAGCGCCGCGGGCGAGCAGTACTTC.

The chain recombines TRBV9 with TRBJ1-3; no firm D call. Trimming cost V 0 bases and J 2 bases, with 12 bases left between them. Germline CDR1 SGDLS, CDR2 YYNGEE. This CDR3 is 16 amino acids long. CDR3 amino acids: CASSVDAGGTGNTIYF. In DNA form, the CDR3 reads TGTGCCAGCAGCGTAGATGCGGGAGGTACTGGAAACACCATATATTTT. Combining the CDR3 with reference TRBV9 and TRBJ1-3 gives the whole variable domain DSGVTQTPKHLITATGQRVTLRCSPRSGDLSVYWYQQSLDQGLQFLIQYYNGEERAKGNILERFSAQQFPDLHSELNLSSLELGDSALYFCASSVDAGGTGNTIYFGEGSWLTVV.

This chain connects TRBV10-2 to TRBJ2-2, with TRBD2 matching 11 bases. Germline V gene sequence: CDR1 WSHSY, CDR2 SAAADI. The CDR3 totals 14 residues. Trimming cost V 8 bases and J 4 bases; bases outside gene matches: 3. Written as DNA, the CDR3 is TGCGCCAGCCGACTAGCGGGGCCCACCGGGGAGCTGTTTTTT. It yields the protein CASRLAGPTGELFF.

The V and J genes are TRBV11-3 and TRBJ2-3; D remains ambiguous. The CDR3 totals 14 residues. Germline V gives CDR1 SGHNT, CDR2 YENEEA. V dropped 1 base and J dropped 1 base, with 6 bases sitting between them. As DNA, the CDR3 is TGTGCCAGCAGCTTAGCGGCCGGCACAGATACGCAGTATTTT. The encoded protein is CASSLAAGTDTQYF.

J is TRBJ2-7 and V is TRBV6-5; D possibly corresponds to TRBD2 (6 bases). The germline CDR1 and CDR2 sequences are MNHEY and SVGAGI. CDR3 length equals 13 residues. Trimming took off 6 bases at V and 6 bases at J, with 15 bases between the two ends. The CDR3 sequence is CASRNKRAGEQYF. CDR3 coding DNA: TGTGCCAGCAGGAACAAAAGAGCGGGCGAGCAGTACTTC.

The chain recombines TRBV2 with TRBJ1-2, with D possibly matching TRBD1 (6 bases). CDR1 is SNHLY and CDR2 is FYNNEI in the germline V gene. The CDR3 consists of 17 residues. V lost 6 bases and J lost 8, with 28 bases in between. CDR3 in DNA: TGTGCCAGCAGCGACGGTTTTCACCTTATGGCGACAGGAGGCTACACCTTC. Its translation is CASSDGFHLMATGGYTF.

The J gene is TRBJ1-6, the V gene TRBV19; D might be TRBD1 (6 bases). Germline V gives CDR1 LNHDA, CDR2 SQIVND (reference sequence). The CDR3 runs to 14 residues. V was clipped by 10 bases and J by 7 bases, with 17 bases between them. The CDR3 here is CATSEDSRNSPLHF. The CDR3 bases are TGTGCCACCTCCGAGGACAGTAGGAATTCACCCCTCCACTTT.

V usage is TRBV18 and J usage is TRBJ2-3; TRBD1 is a possible D gene (6 bases). The length of the CDR3 is 17 residues. Looked up from germline, CDR1 is KGHSH and CDR2 is LQKENI. V was shortened by 4 bases and J by 4 bases, with 21 bases between the two germline ends. As DNA, the CDR3 is TGTGCCAGCTCACAAACGGCTCCAGGGGCGATTGCAGATACGCAGTATTTT. Translating it yields CASSQTAPGAIADTQYF.

Note on this clone: Other DNA sequences in the same sample also yield this CDR3. This chain links TRBV25-1 with TRBJ1-2; D uncertain. V lost 2 bases and J 4 bases, leaving 8 bases between the germline ends. The CDR3 sequence is 13 residues long. Germline CDR1 MGHDK, CDR2 SYGVNS. In nucleotides, the CDR3 is TGTGCCAGCAGTGAAGCGGGCCTCTATGGCTACACCTTC. The encoded protein is CASSEAGLYGYTF.

The chain has TRBV4-3 and TRBJ1-4; TRBD1 is a possible D gene (6 bases). The CDR3 runs to 17 residues. V was trimmed by 0 bases and J by 6 bases, leaving 17 bases between them. Germline V gene data show CDR1 as LGHNA and CDR2 as YSLEER. The chain's CDR3 is CASSQDFRGGSYEKLFF. The CDR3 coding sequence is TGCGCCAGCAGCCAAGACTTCAGGGGAGGTTCGTATGAAAAACTGTTTTTT.

This clone was recorded only once. This chain connects TRBV18 to TRBJ1-1; tentative D call: TRBD1 (6 bases). Germline loops: CDR1 KGHSH, CDR2 LQKENI. CDR3 size: 14 residues. Trimming shortened V by 1 base and J by 5 bases, and 11 bases separated the two germline ends. This CDR3 is CASSPQGRGTEAFF. The CDR3 nucleotides read TGTGCCAGCTCACCACAGGGTAGGGGGACTGAAGCTTTCTTT.

In its sample, this clone ranks as medium-sized. This chain joins TRBV19 and TRBJ1-4; 7 bases are shared with TRBD1. Germline V lookup: CDR1 LNHDA, CDR2 SQIVND (reference sequence). V lost 8 bases to trimming and J lost 4 bases; unmatched junction nucleotides: 10. The CDR3 covers 15 residues. The CDR3 protein is CASGQQDRINEKLFF. In nucleotides, the CDR3 is TGTGCCAGTGGCCAACAGGACAGGATTAATGAAAAACTGTTTTTT.

This sequence joins TRBV6-5 and TRBJ1-1; a possible D gene is TRBD1 (5 bases). V shed 6 bases and J shed 10 bases, with 12 bases lying between them. The CDR3 totals 11 residues. Germline V lookup: CDR1 MNHEY, CDR2 SVGAGI. This chain's CDR3 is CASSSTGGAFF. CDR3 DNA: TGTGCCAGCAGCTCCACAGGAGGAGCTTTCTTT.

The chain uses TRBV6-5 and TRBJ2-3; a weak D match, TRBD2 (5 bases). This CDR3 contains 14 residues. The germline V and J ends were trimmed by 5 bases and 2 bases, with 11 bases remaining between them. The V gene's germline CDR1 is MNHEY and CDR2 SVGAGI. CDR3 sequence: CASSRTGSTDTQYF. The DNA of the CDR3 is TGTGCCAGCAGTCGGACGGGGTCCACAGATACGCAGTATTTT.

The V call is TRBV28, the J call TRBJ1-5; possibly TRBD1 for D (6 bases). The CDR3 is made up of 12 amino acids. Looked up from germline, CDR1 is MDHEN and CDR2 is SYDVKM. The V end lost 6 bases, the J end lost 6 bases, and 9 bases lay between the germline ends. This CDR3 reads CASRGGGQPQHF. The CDR3 DNA follows: TGTGCCAGCAGGGGAGGGGGTCAGCCCCAGCATTTT.

The chain links TRBV5-4 to TRBJ1-5; possibly TRBD1 for D (6 bases). The CDR3 is made up of 15 amino acids. CDR1 and CDR2 from the germline V gene are SGHNT and YYREEE (reference sequence). V shed 0 bases and J shed 5 bases, with 12 bases lying between them. The CDR3 reads CASSLDGDKDQPQHF. The CDR3 nucleotides read TGTGCCAGCAGCTTGGATGGGGACAAGGATCAGCCCCAGCATTTT.